These 14 T cell receptor beta chains originate from one sample sequenced in a study of cytomegalovirus exposure and HLA in healthy donors. The primer mix had 60 Vbeta and 13 Jbeta primers. Assay used: immunoSEQ multiplex PCR; TCRdb lists only in-frame clones, some missing. There are over 50,000 clones in the sample; about 67% occur only once, and about a third lies in the top ten. Specimen: PBMCs. The receptors here all came from a man aged 35-49 years in good health and CMV-seropositive.

The V and J genes are TRBV7-2 and TRBJ1-5; D is perhaps TRBD1 (6 bases). The CDR3 contains 12 residues. V gave up 3 bases and J gave up 7 bases, with 7 bases separating them. Germline V gene data show CDR1 as SGHTA and CDR2 as FQGNSA. The CDR3 DNA follows: TGTGCCAGCAGCTTCGGACAGCAGCCCCAGCATTTT. It yields the protein CASSFGQQPQHF.

The rearrangement uses TRBV7-9 and TRBJ2-3; 15 bases agree with TRBD2. The length of the CDR3 is 18 residues. Looked up from germline, CDR1 is SEHNR and CDR2 is FQNEAQ (reference sequence). Germline trimming cut 5 bases from V and 6 bases from J; bases unmatched to any gene: 12. In DNA, the CDR3 is TGTGCCAGCAGCGTCGGGACTAGCGGGGGGTATAGCTCGGATACGCAGTATTTT. Amino acid sequence: CASSVGTSGGYSSDTQYF. The full variable domain, with the rest looked up from reference TRBV7-9 and TRBJ2-3, is DTGVSQNPRHKITKRGQNVTFRCDPISEHNRLYWYRQTLGQGPEFLTYFQNEAQLEKSRLLSDRFSAERPKGSFSTLEIQRTEQGDSAMYLCASSVGTSGGYSSDTQYFGPGTRLTVL.

This chain links TRBV5-4 with TRBJ1-6, with 8 bases fitting TRBD1. This CDR3 spans 15 amino acids. The germline V gene encodes CDR1 SGHNT and CDR2 YYREEE (reference sequence). J gave up 11 bases and V 0 bases, and 7 bases lay outside the gene matches. As DNA, the CDR3 is TGTGCCAGCAGCTTGGACACAGGGGGAAGGGCACCCCTCCACTTT. Translation: CASSLDTGGRAPLHF.

This chain uses TRBV7-9 with TRBJ2-7; the match to TRBD2 covers 7 bases. The V and J ends lost 4 bases and 0 bases, in that order; junction bases with no gene match: 12. The CDR3 consists of 17 residues. Germline CDR1 SEHNR, CDR2 FQNEAQ (reference sequence). The CDR3 DNA reads TGTGCCAGCAGCTCTCCGGGACTACGCGTGAGCTCCTACGAGCAGTACTTC. It specifies CASSSPGLRVSSYEQYF.

This clone was recorded only once. This sequence joins TRBV7-9 and TRBJ2-2, with a tentative D call TRBD1 (6 bases). Germline V gene lookup returns CDR1 SEHNR and CDR2 FQNEAQ (reference sequence). Deletions cut 2 bases from V and 6 bases from J, with 10 bases between. CDR3 length equals 14 residues. The CDR3 is CASSLRGIAGELFF. The CDR3 region has the DNA TGTGCCAGCAGCTTAAGGGGGATCGCCGGGGAGCTGTTTTTT.

The rearrangement joins TRBV5-1 to TRBJ1-1, with a tentative D call TRBD1 (5 bases). Germline values: CDR1 SGHRS, CDR2 YFSETQ. The V end lost 0 bases, the J end lost 7 bases, and 10 bases lay between the germline ends. This CDR3 region has 13 residues. The CDR3 loop is CASSLAFDSEAFF. The CDR3 DNA reads TGCGCCAGCAGCTTGGCCTTCGACAGTGAAGCTTTCTTT.

The rearrangement links TRBV5-1 to TRBJ1-2; no firm D call. Looked up from germline, CDR1 is SGHRS and CDR2 is YFSETQ. CDR3 length: 12 amino acids. Trimming shortened V by 0 bases and J by 7 bases, and 7 bases separated the two germline ends. CDR3 sequence reads: CASSLVRGGYTF. The CDR3 coding sequence is TGCGCCAGCAGCTTGGTGCGGGGTGGCTACACCTTC.

The rearrangement links TRBV5-1 to TRBJ1-5; no clear D gene. Trimming took off 4 bases at V and 5 bases at J, with 16 bases between the two ends. Germline loops: CDR1 SGHRS, CDR2 YFSETQ. The CDR3 has 15 amino acids. CDR3 residues: CASSPGVPGDQPQHF. The CDR3 DNA sequence: TGCGCCAGCAGCCCCGGGGTCCCCGGGGATCAGCCCCAGCATTTT.

The chain is built from TRBV7-8 and TRBJ2-5; D possibly corresponds to TRBD2 (6 bases). V was trimmed by 8 bases and J by 1 base, leaving 14 bases between them. Germline V gene lookup returns CDR1 SGHVS and CDR2 FQNEAQ. The CDR3 runs to 14 residues. The CDR3 here is CASGVAAAQETQYF. The CDR3 DNA reads as TGTGCCAGCGGTGTAGCGGCGGCCCAAGAGACCCAGTACTTC. The variable domain in full, completed from reference TRBV7-8 and TRBJ2-5, reads GAGVSQSPRYKVAKRGQDVALRCDPISGHVSLFWYQQALGQGPEFLTYFQNEAQLDKSGLPSDRFFAERPEGSVSTLKIQRTQQEDSAVYLCASGVAAAQETQYFGPGTRLLVL.

The V gene is TRBV2, the J gene TRBJ2-4; possibly TRBD1 for D (6 bases). The germline gives CDR1 SNHLY, CDR2 FYNNEI. The CDR3 contains 13 residues. The V end lost 5 bases, the J end lost 7 bases, and 12 bases lay between the germline ends. DNA for the CDR3: TGTGCCAGCAGTCAAGACAGGACGAACATTCAGTACTTC. Amino acid sequence: CASSQDRTNIQYF.

The chain employs TRBV9 and TRBJ2-2; 8 bases align to TRBD1. The CDR3 totals 16 residues. V dropped 3 bases and J dropped 3; count of bases not matched to a gene: 7. Germline CDR1 and CDR2: SGDLS and YYNGEE. The CDR3 reads CASSALDRVHTGELFF. In DNA form, the CDR3 reads TGTGCCAGCAGCGCCCTGGACAGGGTCCACACCGGGGAGCTGTTTTTT.

V and J are TRBV6-6 and TRBJ1-2; possibly TRBD1 for D (5 bases). This CDR3 has 13 residues. V was trimmed by 4 bases and J by 1 base, leaving 7 bases between them. Germline V gene lookup returns CDR1 MNHNY and CDR2 SVGAGI (reference sequence). The CDR3 spells CASSLGDNYGYTF. The CDR3 DNA sequence: TGTGCCAGCAGTTTAGGGGATAACTATGGCTACACCTTC.

This chain connects TRBV9 to TRBJ2-3; 9 bases fit TRBD2. After removal of 0 bases from V and 2 bases from J, the junction contained 4 bases not matched to a gene. The length of the CDR3 is 16 residues. The V gene's germline CDR1 is SGDLS and CDR2 YYNGEE. CDR3 residues: CASSVAAGGPTDTQYF. The CDR3 DNA reads as TGTGCCAGCAGCGTAGCGGCGGGGGGGCCCACAGATACGCAGTATTTT.

This chain uses TRBV6-5 with TRBJ1-2; D is undetermined. Trimming left V 2 bases short and J 1 base short, with 5 bases between. This CDR3 region has 13 residues. Germline loops: CDR1 MNHEY, CDR2 SVGAGI. CDR3 nucleotide sequence: TGTGCCAGCAGTTACCAGGATAACTATGGCTACACCTTC. This codes for CASSYQDNYGYTF.